This TCR beta chain derives from a study of T cells in Graves' hyperthyroidism and ophthalmopathy. This CDR3 has 15 residues. Per the germline V gene, CDR1 is LNHNV and CDR2 is YYDKDF (reference sequence). V was cut by 0 bases and J by 5 bases, with 13 bases left in between. This clonotype was counted many times. Amplification of TCR beta CDR3 regions was performed using RNA transcripts as template. First-round RT-PCR with HTBI primers amplified the TCR CDR3 region. TCRdb called the multiplex PCR reads again in MiXCR, with one record for every CDR3 protein. The sample has hundreds of thousands of distinct CDR3 sequences, roughly a third seen once.

This TCR derives from a woman aged 40-49 years with Graves' hyperthyroidism. The chain has TRBV15 and TRBJ2-5, with D tentatively TRBD1 (5 bases). What was sequenced was blood. The CDR3 DNA reads as TGTGCCACCAGCAGAGATAGACAGCCGAGGGAGACCCAGTACTTC. Translation: CATSRDRQPRETQYF.